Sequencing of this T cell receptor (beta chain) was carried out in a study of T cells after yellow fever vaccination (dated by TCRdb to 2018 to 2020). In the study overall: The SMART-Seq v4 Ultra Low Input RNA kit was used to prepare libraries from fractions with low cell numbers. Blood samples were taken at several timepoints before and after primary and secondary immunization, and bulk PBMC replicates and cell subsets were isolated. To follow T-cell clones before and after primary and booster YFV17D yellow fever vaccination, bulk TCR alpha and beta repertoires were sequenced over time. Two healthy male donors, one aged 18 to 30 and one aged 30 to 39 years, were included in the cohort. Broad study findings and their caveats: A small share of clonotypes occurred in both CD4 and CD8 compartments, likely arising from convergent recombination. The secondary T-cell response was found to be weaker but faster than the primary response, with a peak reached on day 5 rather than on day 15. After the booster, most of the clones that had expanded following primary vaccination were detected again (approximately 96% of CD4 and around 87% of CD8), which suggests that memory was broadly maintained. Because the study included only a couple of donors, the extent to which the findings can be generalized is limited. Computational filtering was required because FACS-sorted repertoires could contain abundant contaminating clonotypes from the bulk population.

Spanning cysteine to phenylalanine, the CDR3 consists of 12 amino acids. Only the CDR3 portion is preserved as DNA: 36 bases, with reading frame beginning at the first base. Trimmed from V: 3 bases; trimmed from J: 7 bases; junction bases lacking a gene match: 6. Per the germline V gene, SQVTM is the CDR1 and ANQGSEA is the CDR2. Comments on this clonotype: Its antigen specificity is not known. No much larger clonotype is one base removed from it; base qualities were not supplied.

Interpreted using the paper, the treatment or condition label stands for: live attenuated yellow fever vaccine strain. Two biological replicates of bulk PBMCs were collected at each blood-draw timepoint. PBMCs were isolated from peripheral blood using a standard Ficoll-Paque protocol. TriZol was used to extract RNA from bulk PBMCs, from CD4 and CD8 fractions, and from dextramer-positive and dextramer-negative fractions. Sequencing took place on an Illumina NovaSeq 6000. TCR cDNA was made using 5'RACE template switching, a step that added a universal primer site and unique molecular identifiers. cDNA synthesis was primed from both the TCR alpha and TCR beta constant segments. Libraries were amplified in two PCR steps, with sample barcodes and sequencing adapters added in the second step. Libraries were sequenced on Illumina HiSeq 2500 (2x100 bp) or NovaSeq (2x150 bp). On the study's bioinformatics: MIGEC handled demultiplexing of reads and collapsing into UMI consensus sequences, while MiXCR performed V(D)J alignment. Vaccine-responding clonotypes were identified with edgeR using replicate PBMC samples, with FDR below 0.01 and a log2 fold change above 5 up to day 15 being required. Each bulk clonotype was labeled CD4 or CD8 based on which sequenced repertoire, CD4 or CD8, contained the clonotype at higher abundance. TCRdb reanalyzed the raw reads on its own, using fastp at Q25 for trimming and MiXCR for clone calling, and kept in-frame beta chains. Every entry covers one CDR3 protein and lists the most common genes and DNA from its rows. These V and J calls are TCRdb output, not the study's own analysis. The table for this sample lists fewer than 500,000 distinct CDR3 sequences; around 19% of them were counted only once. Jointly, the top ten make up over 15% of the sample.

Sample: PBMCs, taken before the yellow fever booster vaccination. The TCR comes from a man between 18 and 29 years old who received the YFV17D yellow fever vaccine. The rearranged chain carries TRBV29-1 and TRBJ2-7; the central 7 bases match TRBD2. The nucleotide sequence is TGCAGCGTTGAGCTAGCCGGGGGGGAGCAGTACTTC. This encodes CSVELAGGEQYF.